The clone carrying this T cell receptor beta chain turned up a few times. Its antigen is not identified. Germline V CDR1 and CDR2: SGHVS, FQNEAQ. The CDR3 loop spans 14 amino acids. The V gene lost 1 base and the J gene lost 3 bases, with 6 bases spanning the gap. This sample was included in a study of cytomegalovirus exposure and HLA in healthy donors. General observations from the study: A prior analysis recorded that most TCR beta V segments were productive about 87% or about 30% of the time. A highly shared variant cluster was judged a likely technical artifact. Presence/absence analyses assumed roughly uniform sequencing depth across donors, which may not hold. Accurate prediction of most subjects' HLA-A and HLA-B alleles from TCR beta sequences was reported.

The PCR was carried out with 60 Vbeta primers and 13 Jbeta primers. Method: immunoSEQ multiplex PCR; TCRdb's copy keeps in-frame clones and lacks some. The sample records approximately 93,000 clones, approximately 81% being singletons. The receptor comes from a male donor in good health and CMV-seropositive. This chain joins TRBV7-8 and TRBJ1-4; D call uncertain. Source material: PBMCs. CDR3 in amino acids: CASSLGRANEKLFF. The CDR3 DNA is TGTGCCAGCAGCTTAGGTCGGGCTAATGAAAAACTGTTTTTT.